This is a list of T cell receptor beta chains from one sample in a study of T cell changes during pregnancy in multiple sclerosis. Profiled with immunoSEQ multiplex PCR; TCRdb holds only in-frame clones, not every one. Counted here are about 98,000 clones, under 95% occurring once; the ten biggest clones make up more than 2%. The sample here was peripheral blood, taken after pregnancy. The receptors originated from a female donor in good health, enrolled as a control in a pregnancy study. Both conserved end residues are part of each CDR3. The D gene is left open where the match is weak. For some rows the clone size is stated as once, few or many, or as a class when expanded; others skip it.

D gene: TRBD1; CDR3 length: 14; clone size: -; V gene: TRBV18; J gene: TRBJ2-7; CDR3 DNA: TGTGCCAGCTCCGGGACAGGGGTCTCCTACGAGCAGTACTTC; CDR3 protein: CASSGTGVSYEQYF
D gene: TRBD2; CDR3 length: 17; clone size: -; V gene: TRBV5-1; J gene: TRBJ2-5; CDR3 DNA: TGCGCCAGCAGCTTGTGGAAGCGGGAGGCTTACCAAGAGACCCAGTACTTC; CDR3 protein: CASSLWKREAYQETQYF
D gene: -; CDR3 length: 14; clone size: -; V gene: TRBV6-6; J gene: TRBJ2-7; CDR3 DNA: TGTGCCAGCAGTTACGAATTAACAGGGTACGAGCAGTACTTC; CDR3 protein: CASSYELTGYEQYF
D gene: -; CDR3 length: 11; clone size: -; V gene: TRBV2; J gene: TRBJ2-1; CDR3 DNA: TGTGCCAGCAGTGAAACGCGGGAACAGTTCTTC; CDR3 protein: CASSETREQFF
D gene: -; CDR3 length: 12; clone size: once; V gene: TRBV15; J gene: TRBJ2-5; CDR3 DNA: TGTGCCACCAGCAAGCGGGAAGAGACCCAGTACTTC; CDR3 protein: CATSKREETQYF
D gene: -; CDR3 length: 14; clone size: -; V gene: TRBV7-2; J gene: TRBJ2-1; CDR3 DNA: TGTGCCAGCAGCCCCGGGGGCTCCTACAATGAGCAGTTCTTC; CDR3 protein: CASSPGGSYNEQFF
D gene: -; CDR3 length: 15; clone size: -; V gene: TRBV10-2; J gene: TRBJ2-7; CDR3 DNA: TGCGCCAGCAGTGCCCTGGGACTCAACTCCTACGAGCAGTACTTC; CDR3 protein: CASSALGLNSYEQYF
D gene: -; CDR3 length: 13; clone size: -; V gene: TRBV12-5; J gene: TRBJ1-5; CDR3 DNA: TGTGCTAGTGGTTCTGACCCCGGGCAGCCCCAGCATTTT; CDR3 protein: CASGSDPGQPQHF
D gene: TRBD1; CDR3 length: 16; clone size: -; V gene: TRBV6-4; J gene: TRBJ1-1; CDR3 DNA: TGTGCCAGCAGTGACAAGGACAGGGGCGCTGTAGAGGAGGCTTTCTTT; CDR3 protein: CASSDKDRGAVEEAFF
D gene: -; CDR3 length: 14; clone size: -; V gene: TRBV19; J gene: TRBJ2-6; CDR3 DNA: TGTGCCAGTAGTATAGTATCTGGGGCCAACGTCCTGACTTTC; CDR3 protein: CASSIVSGANVLTF
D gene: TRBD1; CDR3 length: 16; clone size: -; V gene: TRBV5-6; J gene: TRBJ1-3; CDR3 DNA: TGTGCCAGCAGCGCATCCGGGACAGGGGGGAGAAACACCATATATTTT; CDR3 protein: CASSASGTGGRNTIYF
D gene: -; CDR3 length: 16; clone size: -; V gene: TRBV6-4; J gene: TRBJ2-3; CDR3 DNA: TGTGCCAGCAGCACCGAACTTGGAGGGGGCACAGATACGCAGTATTTT; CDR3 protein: CASSTELGGGTDTQYF
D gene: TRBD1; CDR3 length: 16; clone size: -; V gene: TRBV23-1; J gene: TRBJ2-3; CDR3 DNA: TGCGCCAGCAGTCCTCGGACAGGGTTTGGGTCAGATACGCAGTATTTT; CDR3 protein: CASSPRTGFGSDTQYF
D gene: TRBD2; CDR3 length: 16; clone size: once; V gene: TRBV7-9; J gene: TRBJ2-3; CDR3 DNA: TGTGCCAGCAGCCCCCCTCTAGCGGGAGGTACAGATACGCAGTATTTT; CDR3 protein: CASSPPLAGGTDTQYF
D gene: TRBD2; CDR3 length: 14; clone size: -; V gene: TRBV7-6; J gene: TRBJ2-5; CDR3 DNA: TGTGCCAGCAGCGCACTAGCGGGGCAAGAGACCCAGTACTTC; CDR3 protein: CASSALAGQETQYF
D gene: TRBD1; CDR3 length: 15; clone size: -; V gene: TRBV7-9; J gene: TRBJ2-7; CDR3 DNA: TGTGCCAGCAGCTTTGGGACAGGGACCTCCTACGAGCAGTACTTC; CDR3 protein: CASSFGTGTSYEQYF
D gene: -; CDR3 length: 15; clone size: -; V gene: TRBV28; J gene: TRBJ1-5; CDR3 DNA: TGTGCCAGCAGTAACCTACAGCTTAGCAATCAGCCCCAGCATTTT; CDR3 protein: CASSNLQLSNQPQHF
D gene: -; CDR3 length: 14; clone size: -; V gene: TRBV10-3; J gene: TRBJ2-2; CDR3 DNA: TGTGCCATCACCAAGACAGGGAACACCGGGGAGCTGTTTTTT; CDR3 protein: CAITKTGNTGELFF
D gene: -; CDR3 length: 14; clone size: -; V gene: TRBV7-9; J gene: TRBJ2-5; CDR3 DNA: TGTGCCAGCAGCCATCCGCCCGGGGAAGAGACCCAGTACTTC; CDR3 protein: CASSHPPGEETQYF
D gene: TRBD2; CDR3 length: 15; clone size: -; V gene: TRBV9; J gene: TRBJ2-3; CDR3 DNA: TGTGCCAGCAGCCTTAGCGGGGGGGTTGGAGATACGCAGTATTTT; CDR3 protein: CASSLSGGVGDTQYF
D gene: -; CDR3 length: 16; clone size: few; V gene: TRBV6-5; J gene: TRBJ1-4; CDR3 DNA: TGTGCCAGCAGTTACGGATTATCCCGACAGGTGAAAAAACTGTTTTTT; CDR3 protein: CASSYGLSRQVKKLFF
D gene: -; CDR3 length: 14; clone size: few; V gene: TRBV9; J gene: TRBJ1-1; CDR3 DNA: TGTGCCAGCAGCCCTCAGCCCAGGGGCACTGAAGCTTTCTTT; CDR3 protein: CASSPQPRGTEAFF
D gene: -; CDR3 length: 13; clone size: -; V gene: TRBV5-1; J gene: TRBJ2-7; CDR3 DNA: TGCGCCAGCAGCTTAGCTACCCTCTACGAGCAGTACTTC; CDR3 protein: CASSLATLYEQYF
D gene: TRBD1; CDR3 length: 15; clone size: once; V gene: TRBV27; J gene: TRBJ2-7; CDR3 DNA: TGTGCCAGCAGTCCAACCGGGACAGGGGGTGACGAGCAGTACTTC; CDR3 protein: CASSPTGTGGDEQYF
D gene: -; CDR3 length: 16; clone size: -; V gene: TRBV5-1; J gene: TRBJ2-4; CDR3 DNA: TGCGCCAGCAGCTTGTGGGGTGCGGGACAGAAAAACATTCAGTACTTC; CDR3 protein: CASSLWGAGQKNIQYF
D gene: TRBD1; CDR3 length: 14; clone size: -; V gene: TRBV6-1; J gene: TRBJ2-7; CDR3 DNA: TGTGCCAGCAGGGTTAGGGACAGGGCCTACGAGCAGTACTTC; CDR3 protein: CASRVRDRAYEQYF
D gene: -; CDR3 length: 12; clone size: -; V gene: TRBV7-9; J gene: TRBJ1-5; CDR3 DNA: TGTGCCAGCAGCGAGGGTTATCAGCCCCAGCATTTT; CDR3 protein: CASSEGYQPQHF
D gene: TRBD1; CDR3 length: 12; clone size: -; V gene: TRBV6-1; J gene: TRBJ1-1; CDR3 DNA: TGTGCCAGCGACAGGGCTGACACTGAAGCTTTCTTT; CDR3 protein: CASDRADTEAFF
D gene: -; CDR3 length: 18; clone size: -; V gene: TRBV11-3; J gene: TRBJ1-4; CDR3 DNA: TGTGCCAGCAGCTTAGCGATCAGGGTTAGTGCCACTAATGAAAAACTGTTTTTT; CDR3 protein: CASSLAIRVSATNEKLFF
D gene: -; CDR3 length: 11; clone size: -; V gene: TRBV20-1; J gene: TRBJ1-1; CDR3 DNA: TGCAGTGCTAGAGATGGAGGTCTGGCTTTCTTT; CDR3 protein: CSARDGGLAFF
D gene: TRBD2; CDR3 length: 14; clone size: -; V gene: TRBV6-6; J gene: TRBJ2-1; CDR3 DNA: TGTGCCAGCAGCCGAGCGGGAGACGTGAATGAGCAGTTCTTC; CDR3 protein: CASSRAGDVNEQFF
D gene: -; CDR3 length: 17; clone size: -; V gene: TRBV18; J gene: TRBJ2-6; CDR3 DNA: TGTGCCAGCTCACCGAGGTCCGCTTTGGAAGGGGCCAACGTCCTGACTTTC; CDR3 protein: CASSPRSALEGANVLTF
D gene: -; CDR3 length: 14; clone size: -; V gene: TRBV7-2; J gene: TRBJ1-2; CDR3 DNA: TGTGCCAGCAGCTTATCAGGGGAGAGCTATGGCTACACCTTC; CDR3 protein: CASSLSGESYGYTF
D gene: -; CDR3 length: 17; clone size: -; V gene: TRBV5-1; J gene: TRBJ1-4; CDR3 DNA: TGCGCCAGCAGCTTTTCGGGGGGGGAGGCAACTAATGAAAAACTGTTTTTT; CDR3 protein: CASSFSGGEATNEKLFF
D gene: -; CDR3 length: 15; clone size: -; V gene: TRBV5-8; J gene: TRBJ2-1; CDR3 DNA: TGTGCCAGCAGCCGCCGGGGTAGCGGCAACAATGAGCAGTTCTTC; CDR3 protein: CASSRRGSGNNEQFF
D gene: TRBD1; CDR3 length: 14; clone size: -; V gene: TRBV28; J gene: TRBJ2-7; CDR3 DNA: TGTGCCAGCAGTTCCCCGACAGGGGGCAACGAGCAGTACTTC; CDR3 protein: CASSSPTGGNEQYF
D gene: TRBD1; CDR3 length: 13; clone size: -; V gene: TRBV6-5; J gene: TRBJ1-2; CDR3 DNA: TGTGCCAGCAGAACAGGGGCGTTTTATGGCTACACCTTC; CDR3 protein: CASRTGAFYGYTF